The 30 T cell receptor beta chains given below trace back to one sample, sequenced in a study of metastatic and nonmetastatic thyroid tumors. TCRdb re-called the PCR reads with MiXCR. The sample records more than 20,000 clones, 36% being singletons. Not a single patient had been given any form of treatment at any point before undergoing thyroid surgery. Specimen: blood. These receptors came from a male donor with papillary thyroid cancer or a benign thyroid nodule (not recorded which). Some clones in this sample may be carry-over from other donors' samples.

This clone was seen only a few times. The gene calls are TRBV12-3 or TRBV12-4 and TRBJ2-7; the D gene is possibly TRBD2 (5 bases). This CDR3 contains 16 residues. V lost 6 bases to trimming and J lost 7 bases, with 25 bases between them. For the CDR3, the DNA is TGTGCCAGCAGCCCCTGGAGTGGGCGGGCATGGAGGGAGCAGTACTTC. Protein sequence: CASSPWSGRAWREQYF.

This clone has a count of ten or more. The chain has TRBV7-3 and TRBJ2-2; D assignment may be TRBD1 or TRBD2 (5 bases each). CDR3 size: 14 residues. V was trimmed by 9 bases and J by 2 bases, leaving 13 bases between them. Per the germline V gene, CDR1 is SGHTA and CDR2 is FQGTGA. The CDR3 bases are TGTGCCAGTTCCCGAGGGGTTAACACCGGGGAGCTGTTTTTT. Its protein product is CASSRGVNTGELFF. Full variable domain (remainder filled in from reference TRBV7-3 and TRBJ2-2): GAGVSQTPSNKVTEKGKYVELRCDPISGHTALYWYRQSLGQGPEFLIYFQGTGAADDSGLPNDRFFAVRPEGSVSTLKIQRTERGDSAVYLCASSRGVNTGELFFGEGSRLTVL.

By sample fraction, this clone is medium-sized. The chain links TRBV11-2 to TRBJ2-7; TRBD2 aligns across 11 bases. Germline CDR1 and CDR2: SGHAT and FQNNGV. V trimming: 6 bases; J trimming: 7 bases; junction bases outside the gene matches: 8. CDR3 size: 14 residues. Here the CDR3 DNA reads TGTGCCAGCAGGACTAGCGGGACGTCTAGAGAGCAGTACTTC. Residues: CASRTSGTSREQYF.

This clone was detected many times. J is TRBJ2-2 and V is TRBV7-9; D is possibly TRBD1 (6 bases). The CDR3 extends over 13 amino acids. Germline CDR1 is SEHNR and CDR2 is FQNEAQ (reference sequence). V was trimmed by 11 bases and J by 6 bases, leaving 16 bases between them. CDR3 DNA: TGTGCCCGGCCAGGACAGTCGGCCGGGGAGCTGTTTTTT. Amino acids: CARPGQSAGELFF.

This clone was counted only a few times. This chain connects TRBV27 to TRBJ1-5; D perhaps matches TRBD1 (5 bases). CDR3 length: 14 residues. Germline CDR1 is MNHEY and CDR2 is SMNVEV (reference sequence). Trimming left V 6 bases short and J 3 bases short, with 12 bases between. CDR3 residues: CASRGPGYNQPQHF. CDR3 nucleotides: TGTGCCAGCAGAGGCCCAGGGTACAATCAGCCCCAGCATTTT.

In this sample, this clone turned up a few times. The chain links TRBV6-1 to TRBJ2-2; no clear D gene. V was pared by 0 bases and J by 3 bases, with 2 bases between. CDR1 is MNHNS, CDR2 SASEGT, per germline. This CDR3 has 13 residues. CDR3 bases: TGTGCCAGCAGTGAAGCTGACACCGGGGAGCTGTTTTTT. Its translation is CASSEADTGELFF.

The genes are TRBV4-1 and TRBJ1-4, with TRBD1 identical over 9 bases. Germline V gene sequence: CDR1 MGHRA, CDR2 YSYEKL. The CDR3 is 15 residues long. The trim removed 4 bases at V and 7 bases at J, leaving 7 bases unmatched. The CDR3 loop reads CASSLGGQGGEKLFF. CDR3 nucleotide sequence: TGCGCCAGCAGCCTCGGGGGACAGGGAGGTGAAAAACTGTTTTTT.

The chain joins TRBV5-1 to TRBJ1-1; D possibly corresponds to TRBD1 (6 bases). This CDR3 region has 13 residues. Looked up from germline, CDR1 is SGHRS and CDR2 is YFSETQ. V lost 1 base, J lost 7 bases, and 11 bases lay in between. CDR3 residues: CASSLRGTDEAFF. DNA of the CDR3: TGCGCCAGCAGCTTGAGGGGGACGGATGAAGCTTTCTTT.

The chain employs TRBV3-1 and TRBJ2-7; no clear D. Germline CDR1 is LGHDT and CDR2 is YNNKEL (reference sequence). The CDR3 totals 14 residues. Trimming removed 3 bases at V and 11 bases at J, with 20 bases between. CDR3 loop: CASSQVMGWKKKYF. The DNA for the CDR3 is TGTGCCAGCAGCCAGGTTATGGGATGGAAAAAAAAGTACTTC.

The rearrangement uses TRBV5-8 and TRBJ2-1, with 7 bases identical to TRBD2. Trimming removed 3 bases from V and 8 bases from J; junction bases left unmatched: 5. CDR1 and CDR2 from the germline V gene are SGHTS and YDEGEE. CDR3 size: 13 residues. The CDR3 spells CASSWGLLDEQFF. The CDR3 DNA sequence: TGTGCCAGCAGCTGGGGACTACTCGATGAGCAGTTCTTC.

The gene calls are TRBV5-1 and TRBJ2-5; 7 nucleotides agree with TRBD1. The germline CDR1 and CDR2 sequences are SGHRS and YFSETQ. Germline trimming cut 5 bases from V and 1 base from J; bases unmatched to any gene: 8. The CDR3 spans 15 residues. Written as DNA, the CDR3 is TGCGCCAGCAGTAGCGACAGGGTGGGCCAAGAGACCCAGTACTTC. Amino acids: CASSSDRVGQETQYF.

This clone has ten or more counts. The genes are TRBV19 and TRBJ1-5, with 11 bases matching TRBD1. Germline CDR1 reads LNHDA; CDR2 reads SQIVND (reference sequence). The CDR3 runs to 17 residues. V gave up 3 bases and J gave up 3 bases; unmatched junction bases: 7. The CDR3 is CASSIFGQGADNQPQHF. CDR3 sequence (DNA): TGTGCCAGTAGTATTTTTGGACAGGGGGCGGACAATCAGCCCCAGCATTTT.

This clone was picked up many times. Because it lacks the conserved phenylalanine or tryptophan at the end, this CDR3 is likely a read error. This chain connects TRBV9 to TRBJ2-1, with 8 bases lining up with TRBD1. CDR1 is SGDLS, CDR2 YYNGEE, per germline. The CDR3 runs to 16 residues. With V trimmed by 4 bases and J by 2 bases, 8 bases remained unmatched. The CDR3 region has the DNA TGTGCCAGCAGCACCCAGACAGGGGCAGCCTACAATGAGCAGTTCGTC. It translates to CASSTQTGAAYNEQFV.

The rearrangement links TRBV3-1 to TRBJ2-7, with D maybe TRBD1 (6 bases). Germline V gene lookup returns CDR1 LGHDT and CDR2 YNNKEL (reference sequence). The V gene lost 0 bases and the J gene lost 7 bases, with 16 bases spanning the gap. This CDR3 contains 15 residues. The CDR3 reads CASSQDDRLPGEQYF. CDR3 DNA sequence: TGTGCCAGCAGCCAAGATGACAGGCTCCCGGGGGAGCAGTACTTC.

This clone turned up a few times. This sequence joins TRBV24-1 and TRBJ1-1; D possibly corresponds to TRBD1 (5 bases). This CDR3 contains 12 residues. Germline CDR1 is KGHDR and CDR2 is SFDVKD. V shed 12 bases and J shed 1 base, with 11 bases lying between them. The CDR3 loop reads CAVNGTNTEAFF. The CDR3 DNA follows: TGTGCCGTAAACGGGACGAACACTGAAGCTTTCTTT.

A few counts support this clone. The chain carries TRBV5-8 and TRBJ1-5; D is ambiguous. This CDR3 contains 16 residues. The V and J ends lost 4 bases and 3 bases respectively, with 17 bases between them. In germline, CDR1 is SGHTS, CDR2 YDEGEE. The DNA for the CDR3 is TGTGCCAGCAGCACTGCGGCCGAGTTTTACAATCAGCCCCAGCATTTT. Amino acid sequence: CASSTAAEFYNQPQHF.

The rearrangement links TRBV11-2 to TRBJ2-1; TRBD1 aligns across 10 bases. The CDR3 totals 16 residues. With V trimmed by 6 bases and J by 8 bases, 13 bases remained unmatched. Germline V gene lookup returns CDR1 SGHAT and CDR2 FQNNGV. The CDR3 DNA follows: TGTGCCAGCAGTCGGATTCCGGGACAGGGGAGACATGAGCAGTTCTTC. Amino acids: CASSRIPGQGRHEQFF.

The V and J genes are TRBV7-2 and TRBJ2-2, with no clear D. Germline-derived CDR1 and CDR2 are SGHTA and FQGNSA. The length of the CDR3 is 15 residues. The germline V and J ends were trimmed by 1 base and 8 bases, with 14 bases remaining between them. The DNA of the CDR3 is TGTGCCAGCAGCTTAGACGTCGGCGAGCTAGGGGAGCTGTTTTTT. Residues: CASSLDVGELGELFF.

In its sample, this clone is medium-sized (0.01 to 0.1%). CDR3 protein: CASSYPSGQGTYEQYF. The CDR3, as DNA: TGTGCCAGCAGTTACCCCTCGGGCCAGGGCACCTACGAGCAGTACTTC. The gene calls are TRBV6-2 or TRBV6-3 and TRBJ2-7, with a possible D match to TRBD1 (5 bases). Trimming cost V 2 bases and J 2 bases, with 16 bases left between them. Germline assignment: CDR1 MNHEY and CDR2 SVGEGT. The CDR3 spans 16 residues.

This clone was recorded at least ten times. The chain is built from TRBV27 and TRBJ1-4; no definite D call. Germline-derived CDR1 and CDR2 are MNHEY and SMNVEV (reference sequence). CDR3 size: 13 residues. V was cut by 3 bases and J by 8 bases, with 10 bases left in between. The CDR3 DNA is TGTGCCAGCAGTTTCCGGGGTGGGGAAAAACTGTTTTTT. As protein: CASSFRGGEKLFF.

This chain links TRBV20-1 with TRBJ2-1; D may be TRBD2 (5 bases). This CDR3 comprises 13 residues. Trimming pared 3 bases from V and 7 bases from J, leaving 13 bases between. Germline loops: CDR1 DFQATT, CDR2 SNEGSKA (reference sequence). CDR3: CSASPGVWNEQFF. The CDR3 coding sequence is TGCAGTGCTAGTCCCGGGGTATGGAATGAGCAGTTCTTC.

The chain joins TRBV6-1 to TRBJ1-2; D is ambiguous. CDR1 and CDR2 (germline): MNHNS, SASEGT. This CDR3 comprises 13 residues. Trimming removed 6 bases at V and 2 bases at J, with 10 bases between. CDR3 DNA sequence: TGTGCCAGCAGGCCGACCTCGAACTATGGCTACACCTTC. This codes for CASRPTSNYGYTF.

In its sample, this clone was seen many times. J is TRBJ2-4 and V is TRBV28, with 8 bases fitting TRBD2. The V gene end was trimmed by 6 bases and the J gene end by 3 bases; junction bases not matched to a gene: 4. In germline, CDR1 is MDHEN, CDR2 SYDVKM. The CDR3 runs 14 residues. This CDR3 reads CASRESGSKNIQYF. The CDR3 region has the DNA TGTGCCAGCAGGGAGAGCGGGAGCAAAAACATTCAGTACTTC.

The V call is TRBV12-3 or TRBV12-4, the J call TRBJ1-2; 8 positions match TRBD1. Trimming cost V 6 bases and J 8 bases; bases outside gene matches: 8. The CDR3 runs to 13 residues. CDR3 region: CASRWTGLEGYTF. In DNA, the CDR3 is TGTGCCAGCAGGTGGACAGGGCTGGAAGGCTACACCTTC.

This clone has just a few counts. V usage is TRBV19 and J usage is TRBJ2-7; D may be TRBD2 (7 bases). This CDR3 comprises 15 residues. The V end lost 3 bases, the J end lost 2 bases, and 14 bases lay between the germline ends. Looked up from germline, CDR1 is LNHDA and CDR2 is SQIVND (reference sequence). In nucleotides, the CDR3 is TGTGCCAGTAGTATCTGGGGCGGGGGCCCCTACGAGCAGTACTTC. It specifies CASSIWGGGPYEQYF.

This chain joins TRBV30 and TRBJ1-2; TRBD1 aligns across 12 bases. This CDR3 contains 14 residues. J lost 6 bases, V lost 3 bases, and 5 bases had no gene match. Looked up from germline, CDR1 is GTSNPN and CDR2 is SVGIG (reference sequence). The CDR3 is CAWSPGQGAHGYTF. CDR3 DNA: TGTGCCTGGAGCCCGGGACAGGGGGCCCATGGCTACACCTTC.

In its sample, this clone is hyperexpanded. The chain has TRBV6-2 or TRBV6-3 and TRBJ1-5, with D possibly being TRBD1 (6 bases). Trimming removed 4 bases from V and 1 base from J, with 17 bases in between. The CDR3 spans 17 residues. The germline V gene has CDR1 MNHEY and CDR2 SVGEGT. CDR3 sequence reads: CASSSVPTGSSNQPQHF. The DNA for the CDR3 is TGTGCCAGCAGTTCTGTACCTACAGGGTCGAGCAATCAGCCCCAGCATTTT.

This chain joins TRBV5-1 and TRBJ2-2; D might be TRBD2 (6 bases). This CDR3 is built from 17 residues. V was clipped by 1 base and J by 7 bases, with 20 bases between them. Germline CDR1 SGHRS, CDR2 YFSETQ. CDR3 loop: CASSLWNGGFEIGELFF. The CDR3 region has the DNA TGCGCCAGCAGCTTGTGGAACGGGGGTTTTGAAATCGGGGAGCTGTTTTTT.

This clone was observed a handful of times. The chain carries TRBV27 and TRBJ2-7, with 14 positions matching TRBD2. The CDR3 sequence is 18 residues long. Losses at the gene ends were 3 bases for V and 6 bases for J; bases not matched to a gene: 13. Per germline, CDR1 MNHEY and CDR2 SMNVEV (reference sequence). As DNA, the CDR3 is TGTGCCAGCAGTTTTCGGACTAGCGGGAGGTTGTCATCGGGCGAGCAGTACTTC. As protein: CASSFRTSGRLSSGEQYF.

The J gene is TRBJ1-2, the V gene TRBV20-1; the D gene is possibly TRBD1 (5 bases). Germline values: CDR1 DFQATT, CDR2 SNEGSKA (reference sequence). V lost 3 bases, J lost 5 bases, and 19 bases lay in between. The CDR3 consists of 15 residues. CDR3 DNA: TGCAGTGCTAGGGGGGAGACGGGAGAGGGTTATGGCTACACCTTC. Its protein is CSARGETGEGYGYTF.